This paragraph reports one T cell receptor beta chain. The V and J ends lost 0 bases and 11 bases respectively, with 7 bases between them. The CDR3 extends over 12 amino acids. Germline CDR1 is SGHTA and CDR2 is FQGNSA. This sample is drawn from a study of shared clonotypes between healthy human individuals. Method: immunoSEQ multiplex PCR; TCRdb's copy keeps in-frame clones and lacks some. Among approximately 530,000 clones listed, 90% to 96% were seen once. This TCR derives from a woman aged 25 to 39 in good health. The genes are TRBV7-2 and TRBJ1-4, with D unclear. The sample consisted of naive CD4+ T cells sorted from blood. The sample's subset: CD45RA+ positively selected. Written as DNA, the CDR3 is TGTGCCAGCAGCTTAGCCAGGACCAAACTGTTTTTT. This sequence encodes CASSLARTKLFF.